This T cell receptor beta chain was retrieved from a study of beta chain features in type 1 diabetes. Notes on the study in general: Type 1 diabetes patients had fewer VDJ junction insertions and more deletions.

Losses at the gene ends were 3 bases for V and 2 bases for J; bases not matched to a gene: 5. The CDR3 is 15 amino acids. Germline CDR1 reads SEHNR; CDR2 reads FQNEAQ (reference sequence). This clone was counted between two and nine times. Its antigen is not identified. All of the isolated RNA was reverse transcribed, so expressed TCRB transcripts were sequenced. Using immunoSEQ multiplex PCR, the repertoire was profiled, and TCRdb retains in-frame clones only, with some absent. The table has about 340,000 clones, 7% to 9% seen once; the top ten hold around 0.45%. The receptor was derived from a woman between 18 and 29 years old in good health. This chain uses TRBV7-9 with TRBJ1-2; 8 bases map to TRBD1. Sequenced material: central memory CD4+ T cells from blood. The CDR3 DNA is TGTGCCAGCAGCTTTAGCCAGGGGGCAAACTATGGCTACACCTTC. It yields the protein CASSFSQGANYGYTF.